These 13 T cell receptor beta chains were all obtained from the same sample, sequenced in a study of CD8 T cells in Susac syndrome (dated by TCRdb to the late 2010s). Libraries were made using the immunoSEQ multiplex PCR assay. RNA was extracted using the RNeasy kit, and about 0.45 to 1 microgram was reverse transcribed with random hexamers. TCRdb cleaned the public reads at Q25 with fastp, built clones with MiXCR and kept in-frame beta chains. Rows are combined by CDR3 protein, so each entry shows the most common genes and DNA. This sample comprises roughly 100,000 distinct CDR3 sequences, around 96% of them detected only once. The top ten hold 0.55% to 0.8% of the sample. The material sequenced was CD8+ T cells from PBMCs. These receptors all come from a human donor with Susac syndrome.

This clonotype was recorded a few times. The chain links TRBV30 to TRBJ1-1; no firm D call. The CDR3 sequence is 12 residues long. Trimming took off 0 bases at V and 4 bases at J, with 6 bases between the two ends. Germline CDR1 is GTSNPN and CDR2 is SVGIG (reference sequence). Here the CDR3 DNA reads TGTGCCTGGAGTGTTTCTAGCACTGAAGCTTTCTTT. Its translation is CAWSVSSTEAFF.

V is TRBV28 and J is TRBJ1-5; TRBD1 agrees at 10 bases. V dropped 7 bases and J dropped 8; count of bases not matched to a gene: 8. This CDR3 is 14 amino acids long. CDR1 and CDR2 (germline): MDHEN, SYDVKM. CDR3 in DNA: TGTGCCAGCATTCTCGACAGGGGGCAAAAGCCCCAGCATTTT. Encoded protein: CASILDRGQKPQHF.

The chain is built from TRBV4-3 and TRBJ2-4; D may correspond to TRBD1 or TRBD2 (6 bases each). The germline V gene has CDR1 LGHNA and CDR2 YSLEER. Trimming stripped 4 bases from V and 0 bases from J, with 22 bases between. There are 19 residues in the CDR3. The DNA for the CDR3 is TGCGCCAGCAGCCCAGTGGGGTACGGGGGCGAACTAGCCAAAAACATTCAGTACTTC. Translated: CASSPVGYGGELAKNIQYF.

The chain recombines TRBV19 with TRBJ2-3; D gene uncertain. Germline CDR1 reads LNHDA; CDR2 reads SQIVND (reference sequence). V shed 1 base and J shed 9 bases, with 5 bases lying between them. The CDR3 sequence is 11 residues long. The CDR3 here is CASSIGATQYF. The CDR3 DNA follows: TGTGCCAGTAGTATAGGAGCGACGCAGTATTTT.

The rearrangement links TRBV20-1 to TRBJ1-2; TRBD1 might be the D (6 bases). Trimming took 8 bases from V and 0 from J, leaving 16 bases between them. Per germline, CDR1 DFQATT and CDR2 SNEGSKA (reference sequence). The CDR3 runs 14 residues. The CDR3 DNA reads as TGCAGTACCGGGGGGGCAGAAGCTAACTATGGCTACACCTTC. Protein sequence: CSTGGAEANYGYTF.

The chain has TRBV20-1 and TRBJ1-1; the D gene is possibly TRBD1 (6 bases). This CDR3 region has 13 residues. From germline, CDR1 is DFQATT and CDR2 SNEGSKA (reference sequence). With 6 bases removed from V and 0 bases from J, the gap between germline ends came to 11 bases. CDR3 in DNA: TGCAGTGCCTCGGACAGCTTGAACACTGAAGCTTTCTTT. This gives the protein CSASDSLNTEAFF.

The chain combines TRBV7-3 with TRBJ1-1; D is ambiguous. Germline CDR1 is SGHTA and CDR2 is FQGTGA. Between the trimmed V and J ends, which lost 2 bases and 4 bases, there was a span of 11 bases. The CDR3 is 14 residues long. The CDR3 is CASSLEGWGTEAFF. CDR3 DNA sequence: TGTGCCAGCAGCTTAGAAGGCTGGGGCACTGAAGCTTTCTTT.

This chain links TRBV12-5 with TRBJ2-3; D is uncertain. V lost 3 bases and J lost 0, with 1 base in between. The CDR3 contains 12 residues. Per the germline V gene, CDR1 is LGHNT and CDR2 is FRNRAP. The CDR3, as DNA: TGTGCTAGTGGTTTTAGCACAGATACGCAGTATTTT. This encodes CASGFSTDTQYF.

This rearrangement joins TRBV6-2 or TRBV6-3 to TRBJ1-2; tentatively, D is TRBD1 (6 bases). This CDR3 contains 15 residues. V lost 7 bases, J lost 8 bases, and 23 bases lay in between. Germline loops: CDR1 MNHEY, CDR2 SVGEGT. CDR3 nucleotide sequence: TGTGCCAGCACCACCCAGAGCCACAGGGATGAAGGCTACACCTTC. Translated: CASTTQSHRDEGYTF.

The chain recombines TRBV20-1 with TRBJ1-2, with no clear D. The CDR3 has 9 amino acids. With 6 bases removed from V and 8 bases from J, the gap between germline ends came to 7 bases. Germline V lookup: CDR1 DFQATT, CDR2 SNEGSKA (reference sequence). In DNA, the CDR3 is TGCAGTGCGGGGATCGGCTACACCTTC. Amino acids: CSAGIGYTF.

This clonotype occurred once. The chain couples TRBV7-2 to TRBJ2-3, with a possible D match to TRBD2 (5 bases). V lost 10 bases and J 4 bases, leaving 12 bases between the germline ends. CDR1 and CDR2 (germline): SGHTA, FQGNSA. This CDR3 region has 12 residues. The CDR3 protein is CATASWADTQYF. In nucleotides, the CDR3 is TGTGCCACTGCTAGCTGGGCAGATACGCAGTATTTT.

V is TRBV20-1 and J is TRBJ2-3; D remains unclear. V dropped 3 bases and J dropped 1 base, with 14 bases sitting between them. This CDR3 has 15 amino acids. Germline V gives CDR1 DFQATT, CDR2 SNEGSKA (reference sequence). CDR3 DNA: TGCAGTGCTAGTACCCAGGCCTCTGGCACAGATACGCAGTATTTT. This codes for CSASTQASGTDTQYF.

This clonotype has a single count. This chain uses TRBV7-2 with TRBJ1-1; 7 bases fit TRBD1. The trim removed 4 bases at V and 3 bases at J, leaving 11 bases unmatched. This CDR3 comprises 16 residues. Germline CDR1 SGHTA, CDR2 FQGNSA. The CDR3 bases are TGTGCCAGCAGCTCACCGGGACAGACAAGAGACACTGAAGCTTTCTTT. This translates into CASSSPGQTRDTEAFF.